The rows below give T cell receptor beta chains drawn from one sample of a study of blood T cell repertoires in COVID-19. TCRdb's table, derived via immunoSEQ multiplex PCR, lists solely in-frame clones and lacks some. The profile shows about 100,000 clones, more than 85% of them singletons. The sequencing input was peripheral blood. All receptors derive from a man in his fifties or sixties with acute or convalescent COVID-19. Each CDR3 is given with its conserved first and last residue. A D gene is named only where the DNA matches it firmly. Some rows have no size entry. The others give once, few or many, or a class for an expanded clone.

d_call clone_size j_call v_call cdr3_aa cdr3_nt
TRBD2 NA TRBJ2-2 TRBV14 CASSPSGSRSGELFF TGTGCCAGCAGCCCTAGCGGGAGTCGCTCCGGGGAGCTGTTTTTT
NA NA TRBJ1-5 TRBV2 CASKREGNQPQHF TGTGCCAGCAAGAGGGAGGGAAATCAGCCCCAGCATTTT
TRBD1 once TRBJ1-2 TRBV5-1 CASSLVGQGEGYTF TGCGCCAGCAGCTTGGTGGGACAGGGAGAAGGCTACACCTTC
NA NA TRBJ1-3 TRBV27 CASSLRAGLSGNTIYF TGTGCCAGCAGTTTAAGGGCGGGTCTCTCTGGAAACACCATATATTTT
NA once TRBJ2-7 TRBV29-1 CSVGRSSYEQYF TGCAGCGTTGGGCGGAGCTCCTACGAGCAGTACTTC
TRBD2 NA TRBJ2-5 TRBV16 CASSLIAGGETQYF TGTGCCAGCAGCCTAATAGCGGGAGGAGAGACCCAGTACTTC
NA NA TRBJ2-3 TRBV10-1 CASSERQDGRDTQYF TGCGCCAGCAGTGAGAGACAGGACGGAAGAGATACGCAGTATTTT
TRBD1 NA TRBJ1-2 TRBV14 CASSPRAGGMGGYTF TGTGCCAGCAGCCCTCGAGCAGGGGGTATGGGCGGCTACACCTTC
TRBD1 NA TRBJ2-5 TRBV11-2 CASSLGGRGRETQYF TGTGCCAGCAGCTTAGGCGGCAGGGGGCGGGAGACCCAGTACTTC
NA NA TRBJ2-5 TRBV4-1 CASSQDGDTAGWETQYF TGCGCCAGCAGCCAAGATGGGGATACCGCGGGGTGGGAGACCCAGTACTTC
TRBD1 NA TRBJ1-1 TRBV7-9 CASSSGTGANTEAFF TGTGCCAGCAGCTCAGGGACAGGGGCGAACACTGAAGCTTTCTTT
NA NA TRBJ2-1 TRBV30 CAWSGRGRAGEQFF TGTGCCTGGAGTGGAAGGGGGAGGGCCGGTGAGCAGTTCTTC
TRBD2 NA TRBJ2-1 TRBV2 CASSLAGGDNEQFF TGTGCCAGCAGCCTAGCGGGAGGGGACAATGAGCAGTTCTTC
NA NA TRBJ2-7 TRBV28 CASSSYREGAQSYEQYF TGTGCCAGCAGCTCCTACCGGGAGGGGGCCCAATCCTACGAGCAGTACTTC
NA NA TRBJ1-2 TRBV2 CASSEAKVTLRQGYTF TGTGCCAGCAGTGAAGCTAAGGTAACTCTGCGACAGGGCTACACCTTC
NA NA TRBJ2-2 TRBV4-1 CASSQEVQAFPNTGELFF TGCGCCAGCAGCCAAGAGGTACAGGCCTTTCCGAACACCGGGGAGCTGTTTTTT
TRBD2 NA TRBJ2-2 TRBV18 CASSRGLAGGPNTGELFF TGTGCCAGCTCACGAGGACTAGCGGGAGGTCCTAACACCGGGGAGCTGTTTTTT
TRBD1 NA TRBJ1-2 TRBV4-1 CASSRGTGGNDYGYTF TGCGCCAGCAGCCGCGGGACAGGGGGAAATGACTATGGCTACACCTTC
NA few TRBJ2-3 TRBV5-8 CASSPVADTQYF TGTGCCAGCAGCCCGGTGGCAGATACGCAGTATTTT
NA NA TRBJ2-3 TRBV7-9 CASSLANTARDTQYF TGTGCCAGCAGCTTAGCGAACACTGCCAGGGATACGCAGTATTTT
NA NA TRBJ1-1 TRBV3-1/TRBV3-2 CASSPTGDTEAFF TGTGCCAGCAGCCCTACAGGAGACACTGAAGCTTTCTTT
TRBD1 once TRBJ1-1 TRBV14 CASSQATGGTEAFF TGTGCCAGCAGCCAAGCGACAGGGGGGACTGAAGCTTTCTTT
TRBD2 NA TRBJ2-1 TRBV11-3 CASSLEGLAGGPLGSYNEQFF TGTGCCAGCAGCTTAGAAGGACTAGCGGGAGGGCCTCTGGGCTCCTACAATGAGCAGTTCTTC
NA once TRBJ2-2 TRBV9 CASSVSSGELFF TGTGCCAGCAGCGTGAGTAGCGGGGAGCTGTTTTTT
NA few TRBJ1-2 TRBV25-1 CASSELATGYTF TGTGCCAGCAGTGAATTGGCCACAGGCTACACCTTC
TRBD1 NA TRBJ1-2 TRBV18 CASSPGQGATNYGYTF TGTGCCAGCTCACCCGGACAGGGCGCTACTAACTATGGCTACACCTTC
NA NA TRBJ2-6 TRBV28 CASSVSTSSGANVLTF TGTGCCAGCAGTGTCTCGACTTCGTCCGGGGCCAACGTCCTGACTTTC
NA NA TRBJ1-5 TRBV7-2 CASSPRVGEGQPQHF TGTGCCAGCAGCCCTAGAGTAGGGGAAGGTCAGCCCCAGCATTTT
NA few TRBJ1-5 TRBV6-5 CASSQGNQPQHF TGTGCCAGCAGTCAGGGCAATCAGCCCCAGCATTTT
NA NA TRBJ2-5 TRBV27 CATKRGEETQYF TGTGCCACTAAACGCGGGGAAGAGACCCAGTACTTC
NA NA TRBJ1-5 TRBV27 CASSPNMGVTNQPQHF TGTGCCAGCAGTCCTAACATGGGAGTCACGAATCAGCCCCAGCATTTT
TRBD1 NA TRBJ1-4 TRBV13 CASSSSRDRSEKLFF TGTGCCAGCAGCTCCTCTAGGGACAGATCTGAAAAACTGTTTTTT
TRBD1 NA TRBJ1-1 TRBV5-4 CASSLVRQGGTEAFF TGTGCCAGCAGCTTGGTGAGGCAGGGGGGCACTGAAGCTTTCTTT
TRBD1 NA TRBJ1-2 TRBV28 CASSPTIVRQGSYGYTF TGTGCCAGCAGCCCGACAATCGTGCGACAGGGCAGCTATGGCTACACCTTC
TRBD1 NA TRBJ2-2 TRBV4-1 CASSQEKDRGPGTGELFF TGCGCCAGCAGCCAAGAAAAGGACAGGGGGCCGGGCACCGGGGAGCTGTTTTTT
NA few TRBJ2-5 TRBV7-8 CASSPWRGTLETQYF TGTGCCAGCAGCCCGTGGCGGGGAACCCTAGAGACCCAGTACTTC
TRBD2 NA TRBJ2-1 TRBV3-1/TRBV3-2 CASSQTGGPGEQFF TGTGCCAGCAGCCAAACGGGAGGGCCGGGTGAGCAGTTCTTC
NA NA TRBJ1-1 TRBV5-4 CASSLETGPNTEAFF TGTGCCAGCAGCTTGGAAACAGGACCGAACACTGAAGCTTTCTTT
NA NA TRBJ1-4 TRBV15 CATSSAPVGGNEKLFF TGTGCCACCAGCAGTGCCCCGGTCGGAGGAAATGAAAAACTGTTTTTT
TRBD1 NA TRBJ1-1 TRBV10-3 CAISGGQGGTEAFF TGTGCCATCAGCGGGGGACAGGGGGGCACTGAAGCTTTCTTT
NA NA TRBJ1-2 TRBV18 CASSAARLQNYGYTF TGTGCCAGCTCAGCAGCGAGACTCCAGAACTATGGCTACACCTTC
NA NA TRBJ1-1 TRBV28 CASRLYRSEAFF TGTGCCAGCAGACTGTACCGTTCTGAAGCTTTCTTT
NA NA TRBJ1-5 TRBV21-1 CASSKGAGTPNQPQHF TGTGCCAGCAGCAAAGGGGCGGGGACCCCCAATCAGCCCCAGCATTTT
NA NA TRBJ1-2 TRBV19 CASSYDSYGYTF TGTGCCAGTTCCTATGACAGCTATGGCTACACCTTC
NA NA TRBJ1-2 TRBV19 CASSIPAGTENYGYTF TGTGCCAGTAGTATACCCGCGGGGACGGAGAACTATGGCTACACCTTC
TRBD1 once TRBJ1-2 TRBV19 CASSIDPGGIGGYTF TGTGCCAGTAGTATAGATCCAGGGGGCATTGGTGGCTACACCTTC
NA NA TRBJ1-6 TRBV5-8 CASSLALSNSPLHF TGTGCCAGCAGCTTGGCGCTTAGTAATTCACCCCTCCACTTT
NA NA TRBJ1-1 TRBV12-3/TRBV12-4 CASRLGDTEAFF TGTGCCAGCAGGCTCGGAGACACTGAAGCTTTCTTT
NA NA TRBJ2-2 TRBV11-2 CASSFNGVYTGELFF TGTGCCAGCAGCTTTAACGGGGTTTACACCGGGGAGCTGTTTTTT
TRBD1 once TRBJ2-1 TRBV2 CATGVDRVGNEQFF TGTGCCACCGGGGTAGACAGGGTTGGGAATGAGCAGTTCTTC
NA NA TRBJ2-3 TRBV2 CASSLVTSTDTQYF TGTGCCAGCAGTCTGGTGACTAGCACAGATACGCAGTATTTT
NA NA TRBJ1-2 TRBV25-1 CASSELGQSYGYTF TGTGCCAGCAGTGAATTGGGGCAGAGCTATGGCTACACCTTC
TRBD2 NA TRBJ2-1 TRBV6-6 CASLKREGRNEQFF TGTGCCAGCCTTAAGCGGGAGGGCCGTAATGAGCAGTTCTTC
NA NA TRBJ1-1 TRBV25-1 CASSPRGNTEAFF TGTGCCAGCAGCCCCCGGGGGAACACTGAAGCTTTCTTT